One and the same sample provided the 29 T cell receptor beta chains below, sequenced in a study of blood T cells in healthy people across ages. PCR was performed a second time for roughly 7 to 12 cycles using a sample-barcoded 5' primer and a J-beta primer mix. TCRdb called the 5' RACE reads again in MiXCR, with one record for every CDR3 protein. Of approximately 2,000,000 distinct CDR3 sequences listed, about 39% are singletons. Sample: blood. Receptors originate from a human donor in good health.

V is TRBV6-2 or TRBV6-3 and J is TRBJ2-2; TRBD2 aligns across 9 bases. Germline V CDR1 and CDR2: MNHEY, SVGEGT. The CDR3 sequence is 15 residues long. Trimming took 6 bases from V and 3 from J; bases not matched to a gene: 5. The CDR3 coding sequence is TGTGCCAGCAGCCGCGGGGGGGCTGACACCGGGGAGCTGTTTTTT. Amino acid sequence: CASSRGGADTGELFF.

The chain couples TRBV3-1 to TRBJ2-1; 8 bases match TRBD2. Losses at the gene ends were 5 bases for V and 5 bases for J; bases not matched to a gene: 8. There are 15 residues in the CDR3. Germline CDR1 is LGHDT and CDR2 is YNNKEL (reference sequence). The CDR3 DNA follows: TGTGCCAGCAGCTCCTTAGGAGCGGGGGACAATGAGCAGTTCTTC. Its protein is CASSSLGAGDNEQFF.

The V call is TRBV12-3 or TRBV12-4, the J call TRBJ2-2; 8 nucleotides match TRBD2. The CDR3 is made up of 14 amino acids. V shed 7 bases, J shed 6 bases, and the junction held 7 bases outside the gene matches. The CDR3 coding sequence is TGTGCCAGCATCGGACTAGCCGTAGCCGGGGAGCTGTTTTTT. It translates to CASIGLAVAGELFF.

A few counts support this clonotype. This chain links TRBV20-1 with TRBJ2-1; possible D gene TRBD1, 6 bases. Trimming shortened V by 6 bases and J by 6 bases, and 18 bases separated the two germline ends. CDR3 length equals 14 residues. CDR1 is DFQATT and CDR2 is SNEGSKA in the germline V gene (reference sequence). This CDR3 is CSAGSDQGFNEQFF. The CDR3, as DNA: TGCAGTGCAGGGTCGGACCAGGGGTTCAATGAGCAGTTCTTC.

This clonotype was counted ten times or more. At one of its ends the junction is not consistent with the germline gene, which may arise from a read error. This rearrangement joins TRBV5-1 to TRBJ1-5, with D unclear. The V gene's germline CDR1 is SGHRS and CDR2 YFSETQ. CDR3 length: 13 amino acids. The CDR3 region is CASSSDGNQPQHF. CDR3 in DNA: TGTGCCAGCAGCTCCGACGGCAATCAGCCCCAGCATTTT.

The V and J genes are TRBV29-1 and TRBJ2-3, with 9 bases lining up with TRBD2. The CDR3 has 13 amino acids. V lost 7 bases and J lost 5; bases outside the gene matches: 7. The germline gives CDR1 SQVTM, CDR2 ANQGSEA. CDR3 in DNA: TGCAGCGGGGGCGGGGGGGCCGGAGATACGCAGTATTTT. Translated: CSGGGGAGDTQYF.

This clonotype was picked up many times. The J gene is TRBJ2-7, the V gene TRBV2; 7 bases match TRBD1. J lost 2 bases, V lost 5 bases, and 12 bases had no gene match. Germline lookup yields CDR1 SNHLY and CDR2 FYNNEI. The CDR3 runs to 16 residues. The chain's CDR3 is CASSPPRTGTTYEQYF. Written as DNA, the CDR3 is TGTGCCAGCAGTCCACCGCGGACAGGAACCACCTACGAGCAGTACTTC. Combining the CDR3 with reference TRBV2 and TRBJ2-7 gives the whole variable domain EPEVTQTPSHQVTQMGQEVILRCVPISNHLYFYWYRQILGQKVEFLVSFYNNEISEKSEIFDDQFSVERPDGSNFTLKIRSTKLEDSAMYFCASSPPRTGTTYEQYFGPGTRLTVT.

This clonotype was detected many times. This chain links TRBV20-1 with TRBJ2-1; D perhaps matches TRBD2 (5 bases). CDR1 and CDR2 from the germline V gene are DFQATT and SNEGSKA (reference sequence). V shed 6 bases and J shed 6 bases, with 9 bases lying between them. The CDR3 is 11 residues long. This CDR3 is CSAGLFNEQFF. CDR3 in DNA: TGCAGTGCAGGACTGTTCAATGAGCAGTTCTTC.

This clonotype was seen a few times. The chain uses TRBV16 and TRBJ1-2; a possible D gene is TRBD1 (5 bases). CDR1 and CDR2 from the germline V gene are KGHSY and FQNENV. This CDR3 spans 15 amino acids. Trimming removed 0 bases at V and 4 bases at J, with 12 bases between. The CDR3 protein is CASSQSGPGIYGYTF. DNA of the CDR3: TGTGCCAGCAGCCAATCGGGGCCGGGCATCTATGGCTACACCTTC.

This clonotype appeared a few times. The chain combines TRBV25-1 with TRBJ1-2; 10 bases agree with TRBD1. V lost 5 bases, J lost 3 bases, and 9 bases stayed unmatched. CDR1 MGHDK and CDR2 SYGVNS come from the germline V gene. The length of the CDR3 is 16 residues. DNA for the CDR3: TGTGCCAGCAGTCCCGGACAGGGGGAGGCCGACTATGGCTACACCTTC. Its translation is CASSPGQGEADYGYTF.

The CDR3 region has the DNA TGCAGTGCTAGAGATGACAGGGCTGGATATGGCTACACCTTC. Translating it yields CSARDDRAGYGYTF. The rearrangement joins TRBV20-1 to TRBJ1-2; 7 bases agree with TRBD1. This CDR3 has 14 amino acids. CDR1 is DFQATT and CDR2 is SNEGSKA in the germline V gene (reference sequence). Trimming cost V 0 bases and J 5 bases; bases outside gene matches: 6.

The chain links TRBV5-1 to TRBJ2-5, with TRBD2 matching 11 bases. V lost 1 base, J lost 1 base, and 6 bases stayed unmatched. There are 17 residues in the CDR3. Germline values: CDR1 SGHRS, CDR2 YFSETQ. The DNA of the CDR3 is TGCGCCAGCAGCTTGCTTCCTAGCGGGGGGCTCCAAGAGACCCAGTACTTC. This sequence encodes CASSLLPSGGLQETQYF. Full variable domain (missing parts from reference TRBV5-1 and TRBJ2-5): KAGVTQTPRYLIKTRGQQVTLSCSPISGHRSVSWYQQTPGQGLQFLFEYFSETQRNKGNFPGRFSGRQFSNSRSEMNVSTLELGDSALYLCASSLLPSGGLQETQYFGPGTRLLVL.

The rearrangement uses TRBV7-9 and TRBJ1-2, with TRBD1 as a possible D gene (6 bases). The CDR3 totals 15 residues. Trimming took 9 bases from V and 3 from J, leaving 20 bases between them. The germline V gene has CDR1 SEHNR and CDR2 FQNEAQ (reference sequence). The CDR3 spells CASFHAGALDYGYTF. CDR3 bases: TGTGCCAGTTTCCACGCGGGGGCTTTGGACTATGGCTACACCTTC.

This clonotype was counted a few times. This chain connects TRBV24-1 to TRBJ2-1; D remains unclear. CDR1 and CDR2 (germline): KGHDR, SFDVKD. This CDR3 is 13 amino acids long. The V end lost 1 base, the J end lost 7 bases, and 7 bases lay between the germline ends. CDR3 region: CATSDFYENEQFF. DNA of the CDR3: TGTGCCACCAGTGATTTTTACGAGAATGAGCAGTTCTTC.

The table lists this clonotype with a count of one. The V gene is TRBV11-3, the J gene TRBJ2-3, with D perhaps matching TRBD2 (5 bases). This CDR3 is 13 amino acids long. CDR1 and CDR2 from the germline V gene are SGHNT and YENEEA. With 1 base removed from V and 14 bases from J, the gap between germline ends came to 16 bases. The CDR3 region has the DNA TGTGCCAGCAGCTTAGCCGCATCCGGGATTAGGTATTTT. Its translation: CASSLAASGIRYF. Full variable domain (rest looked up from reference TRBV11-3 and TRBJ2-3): EAGVVQSPRYKIIEKKQPVAFWCNPISGHNTLYWYLQNLGQGPELLIRYENEEAVDDSQLPKDRFSAERLKGVDSTLKIQPAELGDSAVYLCASSLAASGIRYFGPGTRLTVL.

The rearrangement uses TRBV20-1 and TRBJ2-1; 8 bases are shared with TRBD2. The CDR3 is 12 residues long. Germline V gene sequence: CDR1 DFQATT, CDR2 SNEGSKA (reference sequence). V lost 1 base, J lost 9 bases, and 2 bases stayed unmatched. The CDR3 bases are TGCAGTGCTAGAGGTAGCGGGGTTGAGCAGTTCTTC. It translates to CSARGSGVEQFF.

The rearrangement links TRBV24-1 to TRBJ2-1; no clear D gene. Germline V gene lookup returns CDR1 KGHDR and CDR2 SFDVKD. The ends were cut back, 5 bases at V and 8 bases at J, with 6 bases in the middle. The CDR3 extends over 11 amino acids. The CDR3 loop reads CATSGKHEQFF. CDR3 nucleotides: TGTGCCACCAGTGGAAAACATGAGCAGTTCTTC.

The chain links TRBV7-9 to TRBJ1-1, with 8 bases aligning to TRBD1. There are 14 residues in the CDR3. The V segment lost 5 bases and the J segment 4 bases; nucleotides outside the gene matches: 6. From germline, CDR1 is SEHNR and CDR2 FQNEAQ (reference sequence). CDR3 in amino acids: CASSPWTGITEAFF. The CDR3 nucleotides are TGTGCCAGCAGCCCCTGGACAGGGATCACTGAAGCTTTCTTT.

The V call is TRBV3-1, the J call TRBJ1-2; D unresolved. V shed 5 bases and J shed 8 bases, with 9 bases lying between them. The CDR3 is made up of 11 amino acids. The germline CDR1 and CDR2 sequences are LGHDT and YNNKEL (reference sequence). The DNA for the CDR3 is TGTGCCAGCAGCTCTCGAGAGGGCTACACCTTC. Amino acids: CASSSREGYTF.

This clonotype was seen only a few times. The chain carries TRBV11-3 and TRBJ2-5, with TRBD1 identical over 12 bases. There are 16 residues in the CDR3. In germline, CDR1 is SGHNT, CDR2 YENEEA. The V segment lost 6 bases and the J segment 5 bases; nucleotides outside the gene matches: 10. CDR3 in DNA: TGTGCCAGCAGGACTCACCCCGGGACAGGGGGCGAGACCCAGTACTTC. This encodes CASRTHPGTGGETQYF.

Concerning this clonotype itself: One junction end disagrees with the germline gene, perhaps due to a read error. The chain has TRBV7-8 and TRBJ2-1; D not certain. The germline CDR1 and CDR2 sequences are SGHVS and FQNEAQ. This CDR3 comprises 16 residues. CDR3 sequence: CASSLVARYSYNEQVF. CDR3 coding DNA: TGTGCCAGCAGCTTAGTAGCCAGATACTCCTACAATGAGCAGGTCTTC.

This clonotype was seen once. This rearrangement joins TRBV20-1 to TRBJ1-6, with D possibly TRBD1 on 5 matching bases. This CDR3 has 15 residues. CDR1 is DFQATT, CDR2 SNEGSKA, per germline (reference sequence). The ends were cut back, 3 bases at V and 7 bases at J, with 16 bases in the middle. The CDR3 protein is CSASRQGLPNSPLHF. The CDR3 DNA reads TGCAGTGCTAGCCGTCAGGGCCTTCCGAATTCACCCCTCCACTTT.

The CDR3 DNA reads TGTGCCAGCAGTTTTCCAGCGGGGGGGAATTTAGATACGCAGTATTTT. It is translated as CASSFPAGGNLDTQYF. The chain links TRBV12-3 or TRBV12-4 to TRBJ2-3, with 10 bases lining up with TRBD2. CDR3 length equals 16 residues. J lost 5 bases, V lost 3 bases, and 8 bases had no gene match.

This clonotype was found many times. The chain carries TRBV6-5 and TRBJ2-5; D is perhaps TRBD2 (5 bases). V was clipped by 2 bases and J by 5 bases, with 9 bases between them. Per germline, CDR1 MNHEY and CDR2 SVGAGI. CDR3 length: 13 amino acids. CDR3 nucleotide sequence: TGTGCCAGCAGTTACGAGGGTTATGAGACCCAGTACTTC. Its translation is CASSYEGYETQYF.

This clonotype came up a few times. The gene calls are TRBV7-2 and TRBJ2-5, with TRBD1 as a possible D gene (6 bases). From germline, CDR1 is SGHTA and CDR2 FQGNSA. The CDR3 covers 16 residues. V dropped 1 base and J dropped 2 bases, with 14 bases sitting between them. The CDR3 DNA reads TGTGCCAGCAGCTTAGTCTCAGGACAGATTCAAGAGACCCAGTACTTC. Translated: CASSLVSGQIQETQYF.

In DNA, the CDR3 is TGCGCCAGCAGCCAAAGACAGGGAAGTTCCGTGGATTCACCCCTCCACTTT. Its protein product is CASSQRQGSSVDSPLHF. This chain uses TRBV4-1 with TRBJ1-6, with 7 bases identical to TRBD1. The CDR3 has 17 amino acids. The trim removed 2 bases at V and 8 bases at J, leaving 12 bases unmatched. Germline loops: CDR1 MGHRA, CDR2 YSYEKL.

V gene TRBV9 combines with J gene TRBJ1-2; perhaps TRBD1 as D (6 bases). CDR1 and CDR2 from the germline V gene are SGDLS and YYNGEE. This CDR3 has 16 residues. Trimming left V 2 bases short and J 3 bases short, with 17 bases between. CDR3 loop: CASSVGRGRADYGYTF. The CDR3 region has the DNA TGTGCCAGCAGCGTTGGGAGGGGGAGAGCTGACTATGGCTACACCTTC.

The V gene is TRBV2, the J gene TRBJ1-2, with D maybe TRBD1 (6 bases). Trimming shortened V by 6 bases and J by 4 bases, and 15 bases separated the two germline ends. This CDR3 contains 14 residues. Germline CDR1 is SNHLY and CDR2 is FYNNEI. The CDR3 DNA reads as TGTGCCAGCAGCAACCGGACAGTCGTCTATGGCTACACCTTC. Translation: CASSNRTVVYGYTF.

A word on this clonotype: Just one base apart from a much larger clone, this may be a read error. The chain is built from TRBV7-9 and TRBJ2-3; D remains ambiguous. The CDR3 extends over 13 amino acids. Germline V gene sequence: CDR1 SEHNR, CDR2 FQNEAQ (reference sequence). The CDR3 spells CVSSPKGPDTQYF. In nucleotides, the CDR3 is TGTGTCAGCAGCCCCAAGGGCCCAGATACGCAGTATTTT.